Shown below are 10 T cell receptor beta chains from a single sample sequenced in a study of PD-1 blockade in classical Hodgkin lymphoma. Sequenced by immunoSEQ multiplex PCR; TCRdb stores in-frame clones only, minus some. The table lists tens of thousands of clones, approximately 90% of them singletons. Sample time point: cycle 4 day 1 (C4D1), after five to seven weeks of nivolumab. With no exception, relapse followed autologous stem cell transplantation in all patients, and brentuximab vedotin exposure varied. Out of thawed PBMCs, magnetic negative selection purified CD4+ T cells. Sequencing used CD4+ T cells from blood, obtained before the fourth cycle of nivolumab. These receptors were taken from a human donor with classical Hodgkin lymphoma.

This chain uses TRBV29-1 with TRBJ2-2, with 8 bases matching TRBD1. Germline values: CDR1 SQVTM, CDR2 ANQGSEA. The CDR3 consists of 14 residues. V was clipped by 3 bases and J by 7 bases; unmatched bases: 7. The CDR3: CSVEPDRVGGELFF. DNA of the CDR3: TGCAGCGTTGAGCCGGACAGGGTGGGCGGGGAGCTGTTTTTT.

The chain recombines TRBV6-1 with TRBJ1-2; TRBD1 matches 8 bases. Looked up from germline, CDR1 is MNHNS and CDR2 is SASEGT. CDR3 length: 17 residues. Trimming at V came to 2 bases and at J to 3 bases, leaving 11 bases not matched to a gene. The CDR3 loop reads CASSESGQGGWYYGYTF. CDR3 DNA: TGTGCCAGCAGTGAATCCGGACAGGGAGGTTGGTACTATGGCTACACCTTC.

V and J are TRBV5-4 and TRBJ2-7; D uncertain. V was cut by 1 base and J by 5 bases, with 13 bases left in between. This CDR3 region has 14 residues. In germline, CDR1 is SGHNT, CDR2 YYREEE (reference sequence). CDR3 in amino acids: CASSLLTTPHEQYF. The DNA for the CDR3 is TGTGCCAGCAGCTTGTTGACGACTCCCCACGAGCAGTACTTC.

V is TRBV18 and J is TRBJ1-2, with D possibly being TRBD1 (5 bases). The V end was cut by 3 bases, the J end by 7 bases, with 21 bases between. CDR3 length: 16 residues. Germline loops: CDR1 KGHSH, CDR2 LQKENI. CDR3 coding DNA: TGTGCCAGCTCACCTAGACAGCCCGATGGGGCTAGTGGCTACACCTTC. It codes for CASSPRQPDGASGYTF.

The CDR3 sequence: CASSQYQETQYF. Written as DNA, the CDR3 is TGTGCCAGCTCACAATACCAAGAGACCCAGTACTTC. The chain employs TRBV18 and TRBJ2-5; D remains unclear. The V gene's germline CDR1 is KGHSH and CDR2 LQKENI. CDR3 length equals 12 residues. V lost 4 bases to trimming and J lost 0 bases, with 3 bases between them.

The chain recombines TRBV19 with TRBJ1-1; no firm D call. This CDR3 comprises 16 residues. In germline, CDR1 is LNHDA, CDR2 SQIVND (reference sequence). With 5 bases removed from V and 2 bases from J, the gap between germline ends came to 18 bases. The chain's CDR3 is CASSLARALGNTEAFF. The CDR3 bases are TGTGCCAGTAGTCTAGCCAGAGCGTTGGGTAACACTGAAGCTTTCTTT.

The rearrangement uses TRBV29-1 and TRBJ1-2; TRBD1 matches 11 bases. Germline V lookup: CDR1 SQVTM, CDR2 ANQGSEA. V lost 7 bases and J lost 4; bases outside the gene matches: 8. The CDR3 runs 14 residues. The CDR3 DNA reads as TGCAGCGCTAACCGGGGGACAGGGGGCTATGGCTACACCTTC. It yields the protein CSANRGTGGYGYTF.

This rearrangement joins TRBV7-2 to TRBJ1-5; 8 nucleotides line up with TRBD1. This CDR3 contains 15 residues. V was clipped by 5 bases and J by 6 bases; unmatched bases: 9. Germline V gene lookup returns CDR1 SGHTA and CDR2 FQGNSA. The CDR3 spells CASSNDRGHGQPQHF. Here the CDR3 DNA reads TGTGCCAGCAGCAACGACAGGGGCCACGGTCAGCCCCAGCATTTT.

The J gene is TRBJ1-1, the V gene TRBV28; no clear D gene. V shed 8 bases and J shed 5 bases, with 18 bases lying between them. Looked up from germline, CDR1 is MDHEN and CDR2 is SYDVKM. The CDR3 extends over 14 amino acids. CDR3 bases: TGTGCCAGCTGCACCGGGCCCTCGTGGACTGAAGCTTTCTTT. It codes for CASCTGPSWTEAFF.

V usage is TRBV11-3 and J usage is TRBJ2-7; no reliable D call. This CDR3 region has 13 residues. V was trimmed by 4 bases and J by 5 bases, leaving 12 bases between them. Germline lookup yields CDR1 SGHNT and CDR2 YENEEA. The CDR3: CASSYSWSHEQYF. Here the CDR3 DNA reads TGTGCCAGCAGCTATTCTTGGTCGCACGAGCAGTACTTC.